This TCR beta chain was identified in a study of naive and memory T cell subsets (dated by TCRdb to about 2017). Background on the whole study: According to the figure summarizing the samples, there were 10 blood donors, 7 tuberculin skin test biopsies and 3 saline control biopsies. PCR2 was typically run as a SYBR Green qPCR and stopped at a set threshold, although low-input samples could use end-point PCR of 5 to 6 cycles instead.

This clonotype was recorded many times. The clone's antigen remains unknown. No clone much larger than this one lies a single base away; base qualities are absent. The germline V gene sets CDR1 to KGHSH and CDR2 to LQKENI. Trimming takes 3 bases off V and 13 bases off J; junction bases not matched to a gene: 15. From the cysteine through the phenylalanine, the CDR3 covers 15 amino acids. Left in the record is the CDR3 DNA by itself, 45 bases read in frame from the first base. Study-wide conclusions, independent of this receptor: The RNA-based method was acknowledged to be potentially sensitive to changes in TCR transcripts with T cell activation and differentiation.

Library method: 5' RACE. The ligated cDNA was amplified in four rounds of PCR with nested alpha and beta constant region primers together with the SP2 primer. For the blood and skin samples, TCR RNA was reverse transcribed with SuperScript IV using primers for the alpha and beta constant regions. Using T4 RNA ligase 1, an oligonucleotide carrying both the Illumina SP2 primer and a UMI was ligated onto the 3' end of the cDNA. The 12-nucleotide UMI consisted of two random hexamers with an eight-base spacer between the hexamers to prevent hairpin formation. From the second PCR onward, TCR alpha and beta chain libraries were processed separately, and dual indexing was applied for multiplexing. After pooling, the indexed libraries were analyzed by capillary electrophoresis and sequenced on either an Illumina MiSeq or NextSeq. PhiX DNA at roughly 4.5-7% was spiked into libraries to increase base diversity and improve cluster recognition. The authors' analysis ran thus. Demultiplexor pulled UMIs out of read 2, joined the UMIs with the TCR sequence from read 1, and separated reads according to sample indices. Decombinator identified V and J genes and V-J junctions and gave each TCR a five-part identifier that included V and J deletions. Collapsinator relied on UMIs to correct both sequencing errors and PCR amplification heterogeneity, producing a UMI-based abundance for each TCR. CDR3Translator converted identifiers to nucleotide sequence, translated to amino acids, and extracted CDR3 regions using terminal motifs. Error-corrected counts of alpha and beta TCRs from blood and skin were compared after being normalized to the amount of input RNA. TCRdb trimmed the raw reads at Q25, called clones with MiXCR and kept productive beta chains. Each entry is one CDR3 protein sequence, shown with its most common DNA and genes. The V and J calls shown here were made by TCRdb, not taken from the authors' results. The sample yields about 59,000 distinct CDR3 sequences; more than 6.5% were counted once. The ten biggest clones cover under 25% of the sample.

A robust, sensitive protocol for the amplification, sequencing and analysis of TCRs was described in the study, in which 3' ligation of a UMI-containing oligonucleotide to TCR cDNA was used. For whole blood analysis, about 2.5 ml of peripheral blood was collected from healthy adult volunteers into Tempus tubes, and RNA was extracted following the manufacturer's instructions. Total RNA was treated with RQ1 DNase, without cell sorting, prior to reverse transcription, with an input of roughly 1 to 1,100 ng being targeted. Libraries were prepared from skin biopsies and whole blood to test how robust the pipeline was in samples where T cells are a minority population.

The sequence was collected from a female donor in good health. Recombination joined TRBV18 with TRBJ1-5; TRBD1 lines up with 7 middle nucleotides. CDR3 protein: CASSPPGEGASKQHF. DNA sequence: TGTGCCAGCTCACCTCCCGGGGAGGGGGCCTCCAAGCAGCATTTT.